The 25 T cell receptor beta chains below come from one sample, sequenced in a study of PD-1 blockade in classical Hodgkin lymphoma. This table comes from immunoSEQ multiplex PCR, and its TCRdb copy is limited to in-frame clones, with some not included. Of over 25,000 clones detected, roughly 80% appear once; the ten largest clones hold about a fifth. Brentuximab vedotin exposure varied, and every patient relapsed after autologous stem cell transplantation. The sample here was peripheral blood mononuclear cells (PBMCs), taken before the second cycle of nivolumab. The source is a human donor with classical Hodgkin lymphoma.

The J gene is TRBJ2-7, the V gene TRBV27, with a weak D call TRBD2 (6 bases). This CDR3 is 15 amino acids long. V was trimmed by 6 bases and J by 0 bases, leaving 15 bases between them. CDR1 is MNHEY, CDR2 SMNVEV, per germline (reference sequence). CDR3 sequence: CASSREGRSSYEQYF. The CDR3 DNA follows: TGTGCCAGCAGCCGAGAGGGGAGGAGCTCCTACGAGCAGTACTTC.

The rearrangement joins TRBV7-2 to TRBJ2-3; TRBD2 might be the D (6 bases). CDR1 and CDR2 from the germline V gene are SGHTA and FQGNSA. With 0 bases removed from V and 4 bases from J, the gap between germline ends came to 14 bases. CDR3 length equals 16 residues. The CDR3 is CASSLASGVLPDTQYF. The CDR3 DNA sequence: TGTGCCAGCAGCTTAGCATCGGGGGTACTCCCAGATACGCAGTATTTT.

This clone was seen only once. The genes are TRBV7-8 and TRBJ1-3; no clear D gene. This CDR3 region has 15 residues. The germline gives CDR1 SGHVS, CDR2 FQNEAQ. V was trimmed by 1 base and J by 4 bases, leaving 11 bases between them. For the CDR3, the DNA is TGTGCCAGCAGCTTAGACAGCCGGGGAGGAAACACCATATATTTT. It yields the protein CASSLDSRGGNTIYF.

This chain joins TRBV4-2 and TRBJ1-2; 7 bases are a match to TRBD1. V trimming: 4 bases; J trimming: 1 base; junction bases outside the gene matches: 9. The CDR3 spans 16 residues. Germline values: CDR1 LGHNA, CDR2 YNFKEQ. The DNA of the CDR3 is TGTGCCAGCAGCCCATCGGGACAGACAATTAACTATGGCTACACCTTC. This sequence encodes CASSPSGQTINYGYTF.

This sequence joins TRBV13 and TRBJ2-4; 10 bases align to TRBD1. The CDR3 consists of 14 residues. Trimming at V came to 6 bases and at J to 3 bases, leaving 2 bases not matched to a gene. Per the germline V gene, CDR1 is PRHDT and CDR2 is FYEKMQ (reference sequence). CDR3 bases: TGTGCCAGCAGGAGGACAGGGGGCAAAAACATTCAGTACTTC. It specifies CASRRTGGKNIQYF.

The chain joins TRBV10-3 to TRBJ1-1, with D possibly being TRBD1 (5 bases). Germline loops: CDR1 ENHRY, CDR2 SYGVKD. The CDR3 totals 15 residues. Trimming left V 3 bases short and J 4 bases short, with 15 bases between. Here the CDR3 reads CAISDPSTAPTEAFF. CDR3 nucleotides: TGTGCCATCAGTGACCCCTCGACAGCCCCCACTGAAGCTTTCTTT.

The chain carries TRBV29-1 and TRBJ1-1; possible D gene TRBD1, 5 bases. Germline V lookup: CDR1 SQVTM, CDR2 ANQGSEA. CDR3 length: 15 amino acids. V gave up 1 base and J gave up 5 bases, with 17 bases separating them. This chain's CDR3 is CSVEGPGRAGTEAFF. The CDR3 DNA reads as TGCAGCGTTGAAGGCCCCGGTCGGGCAGGGACTGAAGCTTTCTTT. Combining the CDR3 with reference TRBV29-1 and TRBJ1-1 gives the whole variable domain SAVISQKPSRDICQRGTSLTIQCQVDSQVTMMFWYRQQPGQSLTLIATANQGSEATYESGFVIDKFPISRPNLTFSTLTVSNMSPEDSSIYLCSVEGPGRAGTEAFFGQGTRLTVV.

V usage is TRBV5-1 and J usage is TRBJ2-2, with 10 bases that match TRBD1. The CDR3 is 15 amino acids. Germline values: CDR1 SGHRS, CDR2 YFSETQ. V shed 5 bases and J 5 bases; nucleotides not matched to a gene: 6. CDR3 sequence reads: CASRRDRGGTGELFF. CDR3 nucleotides: TGCGCCAGCAGAAGGGACAGGGGAGGAACCGGGGAGCTGTTTTTT.

The J gene is TRBJ2-2, the V gene TRBV5-1, with TRBD2 as a possible D gene (5 bases). V lost 0 bases, J lost 6 bases, and 6 bases lay in between. The length of the CDR3 is 13 residues. Germline V gene sequence: CDR1 SGHRS, CDR2 YFSETQ. The CDR3 protein is CASSLGGAGELFF. CDR3 bases: TGCGCCAGCAGCTTGGGGGGAGCCGGGGAGCTGTTTTTT.

The sample holds one count of this clone. This sequence joins TRBV6-5 and TRBJ1-1; D is uncertain. The CDR3 is 12 residues long. In germline, CDR1 is MNHEY, CDR2 SVGAGI. V was clipped by 1 base and J by 5 bases, with 5 bases between them. The CDR3 sequence: CASSYFRTEAFF. Written as DNA, the CDR3 is TGTGCCAGCAGTTACTTCCGTACTGAAGCTTTCTTT.

In its sample, this clone was seen a few times. The chain is built from TRBV18 and TRBJ2-1; D is undetermined. V dropped 1 base and J dropped 5 bases, with 9 bases sitting between them. In germline, CDR1 is KGHSH, CDR2 LQKENI. This CDR3 comprises 14 residues. CDR3 in amino acids: CASSPRVQDNEQFF. CDR3 nucleotide sequence: TGTGCCAGCTCACCACGAGTGCAAGACAATGAGCAGTTCTTC.

This clone has just a few counts. V and J are TRBV5-1 and TRBJ1-6, with a weak D call TRBD1 (5 bases). The V gene lost 0 bases and the J gene lost 7 bases, with 5 bases spanning the gap. There are 13 residues in the CDR3. Germline CDR1 reads SGHRS; CDR2 reads YFSETQ. The CDR3 DNA sequence: TGCGCCAGCAGCTTGGGACAGAATTCACCCCTCCACTTT. Encoded protein: CASSLGQNSPLHF.

The DNA of the CDR3 is TGTGCCAGCAGCTTCGCCGGGACTAGCGGGAGGAAAGAGCAGTACTTC. Protein: CASSFAGTSGRKEQYF. V is TRBV11-2 and J is TRBJ2-7; the match to TRBD2 covers 15 bases. The germline V gene encodes CDR1 SGHAT and CDR2 FQNNGV. CDR3 length: 16 amino acids. Germline trimming cut 3 bases from V and 7 bases from J; bases unmatched to any gene: 7.

The V call is TRBV9, the J call TRBJ2-1, with 7 bases aligning to TRBD2. The V gene's germline CDR1 is SGDLS and CDR2 YYNGEE. The ends lost 0 bases at V and 7 bases at J; junction bases unmatched: 7. The CDR3 is 15 amino acids. CDR3 in amino acids: CASSVALVGGNEQFF. Written as DNA, the CDR3 is TGTGCCAGCAGCGTAGCTTTAGTGGGAGGGAATGAGCAGTTCTTC.

The V call is TRBV12-5, the J call TRBJ2-5; D is perhaps TRBD1 (6 bases). Germline V gene sequence: CDR1 LGHNT, CDR2 FRNRAP. CDR3 length: 14 amino acids. V was shortened by 2 bases and J by 2 bases, with 9 bases between the two germline ends. CDR3 in amino acids: CASGLTGWQETQYF. The CDR3 DNA reads TGTGCTAGTGGTTTGACAGGGTGGCAAGAGACCCAGTACTTC.

The chain has TRBV11-2 and TRBJ2-7; D unclear. The CDR3 runs 12 residues. Germline V gives CDR1 SGHAT, CDR2 FQNNGV. V dropped 7 bases and J dropped 6 bases, with 13 bases sitting between them. CDR3 sequence reads: CASTPGFPEQYF. The CDR3 DNA follows: TGTGCCAGCACCCCTGGGTTTCCCGAGCAGTACTTC. The full variable domain, with the rest looked up from reference TRBV11-2 and TRBJ2-7, is EAGVAQSPRYKIIEKRQSVAFWCNPISGHATLYWYQQILGQGPKLLIQFQNNGVVDDSQLPKDRFSAERLKGVDSTLKIQPAKLEDSAVYLCASTPGFPEQYFGPGTRLTVT.

V is TRBV30 and J is TRBJ2-7; tentatively, D is TRBD2 (6 bases). The V and J ends lost 5 bases and 0 bases respectively, with 11 bases between them. The CDR3 totals 13 residues. CDR1 and CDR2 from the germline V gene are GTSNPN and SVGIG (reference sequence). The CDR3 here is CAWGWRGSYEQYF. CDR3 sequence (DNA): TGTGCCTGGGGGTGGAGGGGCTCCTACGAGCAGTACTTC.

The chain uses TRBV7-3 and TRBJ1-2; D is unclear. The CDR3 has 14 residues. The germline V and J ends were trimmed by 2 bases and 1 base, with 8 bases remaining between them. In germline, CDR1 is SGHTA, CDR2 FQGTGA. CDR3 DNA sequence: TGTGCCAGCAGCTTAGCCAGAGATAACTATGGCTACACCTTC. Amino acid sequence: CASSLARDNYGYTF.

The rearrangement links TRBV2 to TRBJ2-5; 12 positions agree with TRBD2. The CDR3 consists of 15 residues. The V segment lost 1 base and the J segment 3 bases; nucleotides outside the gene matches: 0. Germline-derived CDR1 and CDR2 are SNHLY and FYNNEI. This CDR3 reads CASSEGLAGEETQYF. The CDR3 DNA sequence: TGTGCCAGCAGTGAAGGACTAGCGGGGGAAGAGACCCAGTACTTC.

This clone was seen a single time. The gene calls are TRBV6-1 and TRBJ1-1, with 10 bases that match TRBD1. The ends lost 6 bases at V and 3 bases at J; junction bases unmatched: 1. CDR3 size: 13 residues. Germline V CDR1 and CDR2: MNHNS, SASEGT. The DNA of the CDR3 is TGTGCCAGCAGCGGACAGGGGGACACTGAAGCTTTCTTT. Translated: CASSGQGDTEAFF.

The chain uses TRBV10-1 and TRBJ1-1; no reliable D call. The germline CDR1 and CDR2 sequences are WNHNN and SYGVQD (reference sequence). The ends were cut back, 6 bases at V and 1 base at J, with 9 bases in the middle. The CDR3 length is 13 residues. The CDR3 DNA reads as TGCGCCAGCAGCCTCCGGCCGAACACTGAAGCTTTCTTT. The encoded protein is CASSLRPNTEAFF.

This clone came up once. The genes are TRBV11-3 and TRBJ2-2; no clear D. Germline V lookup: CDR1 SGHNT, CDR2 YENEEA. The CDR3 is 16 amino acids. The V gene lost 2 bases and the J gene lost 2 bases, with 12 bases spanning the gap. The CDR3: CASSLSFWANTGELFF. In DNA, the CDR3 is TGTGCCAGCAGCTTAAGTTTTTGGGCAAACACCGGGGAGCTGTTTTTT.

The V call is TRBV5-4, the J call TRBJ2-6, with 7 bases lining up with TRBD2. V was pared by 2 bases and J by 4 bases, with 3 bases of the junction left unmatched. The CDR3 length is 15 residues. Per the germline V gene, CDR1 is SGHNT and CDR2 is YYREEE (reference sequence). This CDR3 reads CASSFGGSGANVLTF. The CDR3 DNA follows: TGTGCCAGCAGCTTCGGGGGGAGCGGGGCCAACGTCCTGACTTTC. The variable domain in full, completed from reference TRBV5-4 and TRBJ2-6, reads ETGVTQSPTHLIKTRGQQVTLRCSSQSGHNTVSWYQQALGQGPQFIFQYYREEENGRGNFPPRFSGLQFPNYSSELNVNALELDDSALYLCASSFGGSGANVLTFGAGSRLTVL.

V usage is TRBV6-5 and J usage is TRBJ2-7, with D perhaps TRBD1 or TRBD2 (5 bases each). The germline CDR1 and CDR2 sequences are MNHEY and SVGAGI. The germline V and J ends were trimmed by 2 bases and 7 bases, with 15 bases remaining between them. This CDR3 is built from 14 residues. The CDR3 sequence is CASSYEGMQKEQYV. CDR3 DNA: TGTGCCAGCAGTTACGAGGGGATGCAGAAGGAGCAGTACGTC.

This chain uses TRBV7-9 with TRBJ2-3; 10 positions agree with TRBD2. Germline loops: CDR1 SEHNR, CDR2 FQNEAQ (reference sequence). The CDR3 is made up of 16 amino acids. V shed 5 bases and J 0 bases; nucleotides not matched to a gene: 5. CDR3: CASSPTSGISTDTQYF. As DNA, the CDR3 is TGTGCCAGCAGCCCTACTAGCGGGATTAGCACAGATACGCAGTATTTT.